The rows below give T cell receptor beta chains drawn from one sample of a study of CD8 T cells in Susac syndrome. TCRdb reprocessed the immunoSEQ multiplex PCR reads via MiXCR and lists one record per CDR3 protein. The sample consists of 150,000 to 200,000 distinct CDR3 sequences, 95% of them appearing once. The sequencing input was CD8+ T cells from PBMCs. The source of these receptors is a human donor with multiple sclerosis. CDR3s include the opening cysteine and the closing phenylalanine or tryptophan. A D gene is named only where the DNA matches it firmly. Clone size is shown for a subset of rows, as once, few, many or a class of expanded clone.

j_call	v_call	d_call	clone_size	cdr3_aa	cdr3_nt
TRBJ2-7	TRBV5-1	-	-	CASSVDIGTTVGGEQYF	TGCGCCAGCAGCGTGGACATTGGGACCACTGTAGGGGGCGAGCAGTACTTC
TRBJ2-5	TRBV28	-	once	CASSFGPGWAQYF	TGTGCCAGCAGTTTCGGGCCGGGTTGGGCCCAGTACTTC
TRBJ2-7	TRBV28	TRBD1	few	CASSPGTGVYEQYF	TGTGCCAGCAGTCCCGGGACAGGGGTGTACGAGCAGTACTTC
TRBJ1-1	TRBV27	-	-	CAIRDNLNTEAFF	TGTGCCATCCGGGACAACCTTAACACTGAAGCTTTCTTT
TRBJ2-7	TRBV5-1	TRBD2	-	CASSLRSSGRGEQYF	TGCGCCAGCAGCTTGAGGTCTAGCGGGAGAGGCGAGCAGTACTTC
TRBJ2-1	TRBV7-9	-	once	CASSLAVLGGEQFF	TGTGCCAGCAGCTTAGCGGTGCTAGGTGGTGAGCAGTTCTTC
TRBJ2-1	TRBV7-8	TRBD1	-	CASSLNRGLLNEQFF	TGTGCCAGCAGTCTTAACAGGGGGCTCTTAAATGAGCAGTTCTTC
TRBJ1-1	TRBV12-3/TRBV12-4	TRBD1	-	CASSLELWGQGIEAFF	TGTGCCAGCAGTTTAGAGCTTTGGGGACAGGGGATTGAAGCTTTCTTT
TRBJ1-1	TRBV3-1	-	-	CASSPHPQNTEAFF	TGTGCCAGCAGCCCCCACCCCCAGAACACTGAAGCTTTCTTT
TRBJ1-4	TRBV20-1	TRBD1	-	CSARDTGGEKLFF	TGCAGTGCCCGGGATACAGGGGGCGAAAAACTGTTTTTT
TRBJ1-2	TRBV27	-	-	CASSQGPASIYGYTF	TGTGCCAGCAGCCAGGGGCCCGCCAGCATCTATGGCTACACCTTC
TRBJ1-2	TRBV9	-	-	CASRRSANYGYTF	TGTGCCAGCCGGCGGTCGGCTAACTATGGCTACACCTTC
TRBJ2-7	TRBV29-1	TRBD2	-	CSVELAGPYEQYF	TGCAGCGTTGAACTAGCGGGACCATACGAGCAGTACTTC
TRBJ2-1	TRBV28	-	-	CATSGVGEGNEQFF	TGTGCCACCTCGGGGGTGGGTGAGGGGAATGAGCAGTTCTTC
TRBJ1-6	TRBV5-1	-	-	CASRIDGILSYNSPLHF	TGCGCCAGCAGAATTGACGGCATACTCTCCTATAATTCACCCCTCCACTTT
TRBJ2-1	TRBV13	-	-	CASSPVGREQFF	TGTGCCAGCAGCCCCGTAGGGAGGGAGCAGTTCTTC
TRBJ2-1	TRBV2	-	few	CASRASSYNEQFF	TGTGCCAGTAGGGCGAGCTCCTACAATGAGCAGTTCTTC
TRBJ1-6	TRBV6-5	-	-	CASSKWGADNSPLHF	TGTGCCAGCAGTAAATGGGGGGCGGATAATTCACCCCTCCACTTT
TRBJ2-7	TRBV23-1	TRBD1	-	CASSQEDRRRSPTYEQYF	TGCGCCAGCAGTCAAGAGGACAGGCGGCGATCCCCAACCTACGAGCAGTACTTC
TRBJ2-7	TRBV15	TRBD2	-	CATSRDRRGLAFREQYF	TGTGCCACCAGCAGAGATCGGAGGGGACTAGCCTTCCGCGAGCAGTACTTC
TRBJ1-1	TRBV29-1	TRBD1	-	CSVGDSLNTEAFF	TGCAGCGTTGGGGACAGCCTGAACACTGAAGCTTTCTTT
TRBJ2-1	TRBV7-9	-	-	CASSPTTDREQFF	TGTGCCAGCAGCCCTACGACAGACCGTGAGCAGTTCTTC